This T cell receptor beta chain was recorded in a study of sequential checkpoint blockade in melanoma. For the study at large: About 89 pretreatment tumor DNA samples were TCRβ immunosequenced. After nivolumab or ipilimumab alone, some 22 patients had week-13 rebiopsies. Study conclusions and caveats: Patients with week-13 increases in T-cell fraction and clonality benefited about 30 times more often.

This clone rates as large. The antigen is not known. Treatment: randomized to nivolumab then ipilimumab (arm A) or the reverse (arm B). The repertoire was sequenced with immunoSEQ multiplex PCR; TCRdb's copy has only in-frame clones and lacks some. This sample has about 3,300 clones; 24% occur once, and the top ten carry 10%. The CDR3 is 14 amino acids. Germline assignment: CDR1 SGHNT and CDR2 YENEEA. V gave up 5 bases and J gave up 1 base, with 11 bases separating them. The sequenced sample was tumor tissue (inferred from file names), obtained from a patient given nivolumab and ipilimumab in sequence. The TCR comes from a human donor with melanoma. This chain joins TRBV11-3 and TRBJ1-1; D perhaps matches TRBD1 (5 bases). The CDR3 region is CASSTGARNTEAFF. In DNA, the CDR3 is TGTGCCAGCAGCACCGGGGCGCGGAACACTGAAGCTTTCTTT. The full variable domain, rest sourced from reference TRBV11-3 and TRBJ1-1, is EAGVVQSPRYKIIEKKQPVAFWCNPISGHNTLYWYLQNLGQGPELLIRYENEEAVDDSQLPKDRFSAERLKGVDSTLKIQPAELGDSAVYLCASSTGARNTEAFFGQGTRLTVV.